The next 31 T cell receptor beta chains were all read from a single sample in a study of T cell repertoires in cytomegalovirus infection. For these receptors, no antigen is known. TCRdb passed the reads through MiXCR, listing each CDR3 protein once. Here the sample spans some 350,000 distinct CDR3 sequences, just under 30% being singletons. The specimen comprised cultured PBMCs, sampled from culture after CMV antigen stimulation. All receptors come from a human donor in good health (CMV status not recorded). Some clones in this sample may be carry-over from other donors' samples.

This clonotype was seen a handful of times. The chain couples TRBV28 to TRBJ1-5; a possible D gene is TRBD1 (5 bases). This CDR3 has 13 amino acids. The V and J ends lost 7 bases and 9 bases respectively, with 16 bases between them. Germline V gene data show CDR1 as MDHEN and CDR2 as SYDVKM. CDR3 nucleotide sequence: TGTGCCAGCACCCCCGGGGGATTCGGGCCCCAGCATTTT. Protein sequence: CASTPGGFGPQHF.

This clonotype occurred many times. V is TRBV7-3 and J is TRBJ2-1, with 10 positions matching TRBD2. There are 16 residues in the CDR3. V dropped 5 bases and J dropped 1; count of bases not matched to a gene: 5. Germline V lookup: CDR1 SGHTA, CDR2 FQGTGA. The CDR3 sequence: CASSPTGLASYNEQFF. The CDR3 coding sequence is TGTGCCAGCAGCCCGACGGGACTAGCGTCCTACAATGAGCAGTTCTTC.

The sample holds many counts of this clonotype. The chain links TRBV20-1 to TRBJ1-1; D is ambiguous. Trimming took off 6 bases at V and 1 base at J, with 9 bases between the two ends. The CDR3 spans 12 residues. Germline CDR1 DFQATT, CDR2 SNEGSKA (reference sequence). The CDR3 loop is CSARTGNTEAFF. CDR3 nucleotide sequence: TGCAGTGCCCGGACGGGGAACACTGAAGCTTTCTTT.

This chain connects TRBV12-3 or TRBV12-4 to TRBJ1-2; D ambiguous. The V and J ends lost 5 bases and 4 bases respectively, with 11 bases between them. The CDR3 contains 13 residues. CDR3 amino acids: CASSGRFGYGYTF. In DNA, the CDR3 is TGTGCCAGCAGTGGACGTTTCGGCTATGGCTACACCTTC.

The rearrangement uses TRBV18 and TRBJ2-1, with 8 bases that match TRBD2. V gave up 3 bases and J gave up 2 bases; unmatched junction bases: 6. The CDR3 runs 16 residues. The germline gives CDR1 KGHSH, CDR2 LQKENI. CDR3 sequence (DNA): TGTGCCAGCTCACCCAACTGGCGGGAGGCCTACAATGAGCAGTTCTTC. Its protein is CASSPNWREAYNEQFF.

This clonotype was found a few times. The chain combines TRBV11-2 with TRBJ1-5; D is ambiguous. V lost 2 bases and J 5 bases, leaving 7 bases between the germline ends. CDR3 length equals 13 residues. The germline V gene encodes CDR1 SGHAT and CDR2 FQNNGV. CDR3: CASSLMADQPQHF. The CDR3 nucleotides read TGTGCCAGCAGCTTAATGGCGGATCAGCCCCAGCATTTT.

The V gene is TRBV27, the J gene TRBJ2-5; D is ambiguous. This CDR3 contains 13 residues. Trimming pared 2 bases from V and 6 bases from J, leaving 10 bases between. Germline CDR1 and CDR2: MNHEY and SMNVEV (reference sequence). For the CDR3, the DNA is TGTGCCAGCAGTTTAACGTATGGTCAGACCCAGTACTTC. It yields the protein CASSLTYGQTQYF.

The chain combines TRBV20-1 with TRBJ2-5, with D uncertain. CDR3 size: 14 residues. V was pared by 5 bases and J by 5 bases, with 18 bases between. Germline loops: CDR1 DFQATT, CDR2 SNEGSKA (reference sequence). CDR3 bases: TGCAGTGCTGCCCGGTCGGTCATTCATGAGACCCAGTACTTC. This sequence encodes CSAARSVIHETQYF.

V usage is TRBV12-3 or TRBV12-4 and J usage is TRBJ2-7, with TRBD1 identical over 7 bases. This CDR3 contains 15 residues. With V trimmed by 5 bases and J by 3 bases, 10 bases remained unmatched. CDR3 bases: TGTGCCAGCAGTCAAAATCCGGGACAGAACTACGAGCAGTACTTC. Amino acid sequence: CASSQNPGQNYEQYF.

The chain's CDR3 is CSASTGARMNTEAFF. The CDR3 DNA sequence: TGCAGTGCTTCGACAGGGGCTCGAATGAACACTGAAGCTTTCTTT. V and J are TRBV20-1 and TRBJ1-1, with 8 bases lining up with TRBD1. Germline values: CDR1 DFQATT, CDR2 SNEGSKA (reference sequence). The V gene end was trimmed by 5 bases and the J gene end by 0 bases; junction bases not matched to a gene: 8. The CDR3 covers 15 residues.

This clonotype was observed many times. The chain is built from TRBV7-9 and TRBJ2-7, with 8 bases matching TRBD2. The CDR3 length is 15 residues. In germline, CDR1 is SEHNR, CDR2 FQNEAQ (reference sequence). The V gene end was trimmed by 0 bases and the J gene end by 1 base; junction bases not matched to a gene: 2. The CDR3 DNA sequence: TGTGCCAGCAGCTTAGCGAGCGGGAGATCCTACGAGCAGTACTTC. It yields the protein CASSLASGRSYEQYF.

The V and J genes are TRBV7-2 and TRBJ2-1; D is undetermined. Germline V gene sequence: CDR1 SGHTA, CDR2 FQGNSA. This CDR3 region has 16 residues. V lost 4 bases and J 0 bases, leaving 13 bases between the germline ends. The CDR3 sequence: CASSSDIWSSYNEQFF. The CDR3, as DNA: TGTGCCAGCAGCTCCGACATTTGGAGCTCCTACAATGAGCAGTTCTTC. Looking up the rest from reference TRBV7-2 and TRBJ2-1 gives the full variable domain: GAGVSQSPSNKVTEKGKDVELRCDPISGHTALYWYRQSLGQGLEFLIYFQGNSAPDKSGLPSDRFSAERTGGSVSTLTIQRTQQEDSAVYLCASSSDIWSSYNEQFFGPGTRLTVL.

The chain joins TRBV28 to TRBJ1-1, with 8 bases lining up with TRBD1. Germline V gene data show CDR1 as MDHEN and CDR2 as SYDVKM. The length of the CDR3 is 14 residues. Trimming at V came to 11 bases and at J to 5 bases, leaving 13 bases not matched to a gene. CDR3 protein: CAGTNRGWKTEAFF. CDR3 in DNA: TGTGCCGGGACGAACAGGGGGTGGAAAACTGAAGCTTTCTTT.

The chain carries TRBV2 and TRBJ2-2, with 8 bases fitting TRBD1. The CDR3 is 14 amino acids. CDR1 and CDR2 from the germline V gene are SNHLY and FYNNEI. Trimming cost V 11 bases and J 4 bases; bases outside gene matches: 9. Here the CDR3 reads CAHSADRGTGELFF. The CDR3 DNA is TGTGCCCACAGCGCTGACAGGGGCACCGGGGAGCTGTTTTTT.

This clonotype occurred a few times. The chain couples TRBV7-6 to TRBJ2-3; 7 bases fit TRBD2. The CDR3 loop spans 14 amino acids. Germline V gene data show CDR1 as SGHVS and CDR2 as FNYEAQ. V shed 5 bases, J shed 5 bases, and the junction held 7 bases outside the gene matches. The CDR3 coding sequence is TGTGCCAGCAGCCTAGATATAGCGGGAGATACGCAGTATTTT. Its translation: CASSLDIAGDTQYF.

This clonotype came up a few times. V is TRBV7-2 and J is TRBJ2-3; D unresolved. Germline V CDR1 and CDR2: SGHTA, FQGNSA. The CDR3 has 15 amino acids. Trimming left V 2 bases short and J 3 bases short, with 12 bases between. The CDR3 loop reads CASSLKQQRTDTQYF. The CDR3 DNA follows: TGTGCCAGCAGCTTAAAGCAGCAGAGGACAGATACGCAGTATTTT.

This clonotype was detected only a few times. The rearrangement uses TRBV2 and TRBJ2-1, with 7 positions matching TRBD2. Germline CDR1 and CDR2: SNHLY and FYNNEI. The junction had 11 bases not matched to a gene; V was cut back by 6 bases and J by 12 bases. The CDR3 is 13 residues long. CDR3 protein: CASSPLGGVVQFF. The CDR3 DNA reads as TGTGCCAGCAGCCCTCTGGGAGGGGTAGTGCAGTTCTTC.

This chain links TRBV20-1 with TRBJ2-1; 8 bases are a match to TRBD2. The CDR3 sequence is 14 residues long. Germline V gene lookup returns CDR1 DFQATT and CDR2 SNEGSKA (reference sequence). Trimming at V came to 5 bases and at J to 0 bases, leaving 3 bases not matched to a gene. In DNA form, the CDR3 reads TGCAGTGCTCGTAGCGGGGTCTCCTACAATGAGCAGTTCTTC. It translates to CSARSGVSYNEQFF.

This sequence joins TRBV7-8 and TRBJ2-3, with 9 bases fitting TRBD2. CDR1 is SGHVS, CDR2 FQNEAQ, per germline. The CDR3 runs to 17 residues. After removal of 0 bases from V and 2 bases from J, the junction contained 6 bases not matched to a gene. CDR3 sequence: CASSLARVAGVTDTQYF. The DNA of the CDR3 is TGTGCCAGCAGCTTAGCTCGGGTAGCGGGAGTCACAGATACGCAGTATTTT. Using reference TRBV7-8 and TRBJ2-3 for the parts outside the CDR3, the full variable domain is GAGVSQSPRYKVAKRGQDVALRCDPISGHVSLFWYQQALGQGPEFLTYFQNEAQLDKSGLPSDRFFAERPEGSVSTLKIQRTQQEDSAVYLCASSLARVAGVTDTQYFGPGTRLTVL.

The rearrangement links TRBV7-2 to TRBJ2-3; D unresolved. The CDR3 totals 14 residues. Germline loops: CDR1 SGHTA, CDR2 FQGNSA. V lost 7 bases and J 1 base, leaving 12 bases between the germline ends. The CDR3 DNA follows: TGTGCCAGCACCCGTATGCCCCGCACAGATACGCAGTATTTT. Translation: CASTRMPRTDTQYF.

This clonotype turned up a few times. V gene TRBV28 combines with J gene TRBJ2-7; TRBD1 matches 8 bases. The junction had 9 bases not matched to a gene; V was cut back by 5 bases and J by 3 bases. Germline-derived CDR1 and CDR2 are MDHEN and SYDVKM. The CDR3 has 15 amino acids. The CDR3 loop reads CASSGPGQGLYEQYF. DNA of the CDR3: TGTGCCAGCAGTGGACCCGGACAGGGCCTCTACGAGCAGTACTTC.

This clonotype has only a few counts. This chain links TRBV12-3 or TRBV12-4 with TRBJ2-6; TRBD2 might be the D (6 bases). V lost 5 bases and J 0 bases, leaving 11 bases between the germline ends. CDR3 length equals 16 residues. CDR3 residues: CASSGDSFSGANVLTF. The CDR3 DNA reads TGTGCCAGCAGTGGGGACTCCTTCTCTGGGGCCAACGTCCTGACTTTC.

The chain combines TRBV7-3 with TRBJ2-1, with TRBD2 matching 7 bases. There are 14 residues in the CDR3. Per germline, CDR1 SGHTA and CDR2 FQGTGA. V gave up 2 bases and J gave up 5 bases; unmatched junction bases: 3. The CDR3: CASSLAGAHNEQFF. The CDR3 DNA sequence: TGTGCCAGCAGCTTAGCGGGAGCCCACAATGAGCAGTTCTTC. Based on the CDR3 plus reference TRBV7-3 and TRBJ2-1, the full variable domain is GAGVSQTPSNKVTEKGKYVELRCDPISGHTALYWYRQSLGQGPEFLIYFQGTGAADDSGLPNDRFFAVRPEGSVSTLKIQRTERGDSAVYLCASSLAGAHNEQFFGPGTRLTVL.

This clonotype was observed many times. This chain uses TRBV10-3 with TRBJ1-3, with D unclear. CDR1 ENHRY and CDR2 SYGVKD come from the germline V gene. V was pared by 0 bases and J by 1 base, with 16 bases between. CDR3 length equals 18 residues. CDR3 bases: TGTGCCATCAGTGAGTCACCCCCTTGGGCTAGGTCTGGAAACACCATATATTTT. Translating gives CAISESPPWARSGNTIYF.

This clonotype has only a few counts. V and J are TRBV7-9 and TRBJ2-5, with 8 bases lining up with TRBD2. Germline values: CDR1 SEHNR, CDR2 FQNEAQ (reference sequence). This CDR3 is 14 amino acids long. Trimming took 8 bases from V and 1 from J; bases not matched to a gene: 6. CDR3 coding DNA: TGTGCCAGCGGACCCGGGACTAGCCAAGAGACCCAGTACTTC. Its protein is CASGPGTSQETQYF.

The chain combines TRBV19 with TRBJ2-7; D might be TRBD1 or TRBD2, each matching 5 bases. Trimming left V 4 bases short and J 3 bases short, with 13 bases between. Germline assignment: CDR1 LNHDA and CDR2 SQIVND (reference sequence). The CDR3 loop spans 14 amino acids. The DNA of the CDR3 is TGTGCCAGTAGTACCGGGGACGGATACTACGAGCAGTACTTC. Amino acids: CASSTGDGYYEQYF.

There are many counts of this clonotype. The chain is built from TRBV11-1 and TRBJ2-3; 13 bases line up with TRBD2. This CDR3 contains 16 residues. Germline V gene sequence: CDR1 SGHAT, CDR2 FQDESV (reference sequence). The V gene end was trimmed by 3 bases and the J gene end by 4 bases; junction bases not matched to a gene: 4. The CDR3 DNA sequence: TGTGCCAGCAGCTTTACTAGCGGGAGGGCCTCAGATACGCAGTATTTT. Translated: CASSFTSGRASDTQYF.

This chain joins TRBV2 and TRBJ2-1; D remains unclear. The CDR3 consists of 14 residues. Per germline, CDR1 SNHLY and CDR2 FYNNEI. Trimming removed 6 bases from V and 2 bases from J, with 11 bases in between. CDR3 region: CASRRESAYNEQFF. CDR3 in DNA: TGTGCCAGCAGGAGAGAGAGCGCCTACAATGAGCAGTTCTTC.

In this sample, this clonotype turned up a few times. The chain combines TRBV7-9 with TRBJ2-7, with TRBD2 matching over 10 bases. J gave up 0 bases and V 2 bases, and 7 bases lay outside the gene matches. The germline V gene has CDR1 SEHNR and CDR2 FQNEAQ (reference sequence). The CDR3 covers 17 residues. The CDR3 region has the DNA TGTGCCAGCAGCTTACAACTAGCGGGGCTGGACTCCTACGAGCAGTACTTC. It translates to CASSLQLAGLDSYEQYF.

This clonotype was seen a handful of times. V is TRBV7-9 and J is TRBJ2-7; TRBD2 aligns across 13 bases. The CDR3 extends over 16 amino acids. Germline V gene data show CDR1 as SEHNR and CDR2 as FQNEAQ (reference sequence). Trimming at V came to 5 bases and at J to 2 bases, leaving 6 bases not matched to a gene. This CDR3 is CASSPTGLAGAYEQYF. CDR3 DNA: TGTGCCAGCAGCCCCACTGGACTAGCGGGGGCCTACGAGCAGTACTTC.

This clonotype was counted at least ten times. V and J are TRBV7-2 and TRBJ2-2, with 7 bases that match TRBD1. The CDR3 loop spans 16 amino acids. Per germline, CDR1 SGHTA and CDR2 FQGNSA. J gave up 1 base and V 1 base, and 3 bases lay outside the gene matches. This CDR3 reads CASSLDRGQNTGELFF. The CDR3 DNA reads as TGTGCCAGCAGCTTAGACAGGGGACAGAACACCGGGGAGCTGTTTTTT.